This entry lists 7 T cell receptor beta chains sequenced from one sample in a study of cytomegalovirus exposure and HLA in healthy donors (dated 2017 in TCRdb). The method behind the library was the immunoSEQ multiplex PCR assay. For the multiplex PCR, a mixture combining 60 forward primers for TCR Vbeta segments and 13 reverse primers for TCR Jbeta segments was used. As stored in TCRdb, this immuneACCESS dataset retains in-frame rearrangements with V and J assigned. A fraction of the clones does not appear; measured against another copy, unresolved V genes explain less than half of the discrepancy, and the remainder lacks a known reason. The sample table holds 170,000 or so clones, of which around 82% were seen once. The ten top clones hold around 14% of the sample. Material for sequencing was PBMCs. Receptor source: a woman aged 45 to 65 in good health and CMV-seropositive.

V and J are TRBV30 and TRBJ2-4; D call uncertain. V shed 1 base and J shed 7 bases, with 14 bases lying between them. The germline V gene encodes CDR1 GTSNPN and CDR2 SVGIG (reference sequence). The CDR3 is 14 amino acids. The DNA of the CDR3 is TGTGCCTGGAGTGACCCCGGAGTTCCGAACATTCAGTACTTC. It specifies CAWSDPGVPNIQYF.

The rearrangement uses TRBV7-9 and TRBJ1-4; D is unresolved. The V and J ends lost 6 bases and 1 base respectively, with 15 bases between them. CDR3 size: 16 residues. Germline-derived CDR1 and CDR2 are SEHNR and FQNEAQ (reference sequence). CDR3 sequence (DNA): TGTGCCAGCAGTTCTAACCACCTCGGAACTAATGAAAAACTGTTTTTT. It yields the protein CASSSNHLGTNEKLFF.

The DNA for the CDR3 is TGTGCCAGCAGCCATAACAGGGACTCACCCCTCCACTTT. The encoded protein is CASSHNRDSPLHF. The chain joins TRBV14 to TRBJ1-6; D may be TRBD1 (6 bases). This CDR3 has 13 residues. CDR1 SGHDN and CDR2 FVKESK come from the germline V gene. Trimming stripped 3 bases from V and 10 bases from J, with 10 bases between.

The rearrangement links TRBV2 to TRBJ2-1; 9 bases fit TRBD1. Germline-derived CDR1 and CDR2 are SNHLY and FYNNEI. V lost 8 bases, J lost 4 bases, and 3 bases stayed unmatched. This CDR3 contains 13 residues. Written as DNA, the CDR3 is TGTGCCAGCCGGGACAGGGCTTACAATGAGCAGTTCTTC. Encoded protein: CASRDRAYNEQFF.

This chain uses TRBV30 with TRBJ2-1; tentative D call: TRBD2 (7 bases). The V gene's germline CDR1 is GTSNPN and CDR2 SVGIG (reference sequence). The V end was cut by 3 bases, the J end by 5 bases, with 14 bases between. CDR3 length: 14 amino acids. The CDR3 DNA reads TGTGCCTGGAGAGTGGGGGGGGGCCACAATGAGCAGTTCTTC. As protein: CAWRVGGGHNEQFF.

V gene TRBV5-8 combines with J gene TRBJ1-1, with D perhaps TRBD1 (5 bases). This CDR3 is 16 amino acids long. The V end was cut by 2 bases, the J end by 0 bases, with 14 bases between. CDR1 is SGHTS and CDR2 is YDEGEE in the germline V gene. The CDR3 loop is CASSLYSTDMNTEAFF. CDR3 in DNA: TGTGCCAGCAGCTTATATTCGACAGACATGAACACTGAAGCTTTCTTT.

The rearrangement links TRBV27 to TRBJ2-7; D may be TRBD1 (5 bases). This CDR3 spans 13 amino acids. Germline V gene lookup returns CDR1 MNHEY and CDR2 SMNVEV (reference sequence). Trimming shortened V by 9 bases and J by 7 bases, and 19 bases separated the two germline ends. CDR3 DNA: TGTGCCAGTTCACAGAGACAGTCCTGGGAGCAGTACTTC. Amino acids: CASSQRQSWEQYF.